A single T cell receptor beta chain is shown here with its context. V lost 1 base and J 6 bases, leaving 16 bases between the germline ends. The CDR3 has 15 residues. The germline V gene has CDR1 LGHNA and CDR2 YSLEER. These data belong to a study of CD8+ T cells in alopecia areata. In each case, RNA was isolated and then reverse transcribed into cDNA as the sequencing template. Method: immunoSEQ multiplex PCR; TCRdb's copy keeps in-frame clones and lacks some. In the table there are roughly 100,000 clones, approximately 60% of which are singletons. The chain uses TRBV4-3 and TRBJ2-7; D tentatively fits TRBD1 or TRBD2 (5 bases each). Sequencing was done on a sample of CD4+ T cells sorted from blood. The sequence came from a human donor in good health. CDR3 protein: CASSQVGTDRGEQYF. Here the CDR3 DNA reads TGCGCCAGCAGCCAAGTCGGGACGGACCGTGGCGAGCAGTACTTC.